Sequencing of this TCR beta chain was carried out in a study of blood T cell repertoires in COVID-19. Looking at the study overall: Collection of acute and convalescent COVID-19 samples took place in the United States, Italy and Spain. T cells, B-cell-depleted T cells, or PBMCs supplied cDNA or gDNA.

Authors' processing steps: Amplification from reference gene primers served as the basis for estimated nucleated cell counts. Sequencing used immunoSEQ multiplex PCR; TCRdb keeps in-frame clones, though not all of them. From that table come the V and J calls and clone size; the DNA was used to work out D and trimming. The profile covers 90,000 to 150,000 clones, with roughly nine tenths appearing a single time and roughly 7.9% taken by the ten largest. V lost 3 bases to trimming and J lost 6 bases, with 9 bases between them. Germline V gene lookup returns CDR1 SGDLS and CDR2 YYNGEE. The CDR3 contains 13 residues.

This chain connects TRBV9 to TRBJ2-2; no clear D gene. The sample consisted of peripheral blood. The receptor comes from a man in his 70s who had recovered from COVID-19. The CDR3 DNA follows: TGTGCCAGCAGCGCAACGGTGGCCGGGGAGCTGTTTTTT. It codes for CASSATVAGELFF.